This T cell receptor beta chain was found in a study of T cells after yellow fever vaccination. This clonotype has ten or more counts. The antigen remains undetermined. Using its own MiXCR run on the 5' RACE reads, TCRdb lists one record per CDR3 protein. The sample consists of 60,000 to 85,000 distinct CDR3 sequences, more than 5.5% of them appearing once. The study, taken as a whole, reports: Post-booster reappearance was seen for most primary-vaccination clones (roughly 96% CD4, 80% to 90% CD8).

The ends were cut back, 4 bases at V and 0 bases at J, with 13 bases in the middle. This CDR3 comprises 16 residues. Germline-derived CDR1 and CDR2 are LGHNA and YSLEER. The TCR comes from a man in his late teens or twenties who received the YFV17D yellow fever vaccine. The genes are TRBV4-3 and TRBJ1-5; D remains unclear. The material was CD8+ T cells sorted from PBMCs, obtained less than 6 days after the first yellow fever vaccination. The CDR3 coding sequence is TGCGCCAGCAGCCCCTCGACCGAGAATAGCAATCAGCCCCAGCATTTT. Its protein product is CASSPSTENSNQPQHF.